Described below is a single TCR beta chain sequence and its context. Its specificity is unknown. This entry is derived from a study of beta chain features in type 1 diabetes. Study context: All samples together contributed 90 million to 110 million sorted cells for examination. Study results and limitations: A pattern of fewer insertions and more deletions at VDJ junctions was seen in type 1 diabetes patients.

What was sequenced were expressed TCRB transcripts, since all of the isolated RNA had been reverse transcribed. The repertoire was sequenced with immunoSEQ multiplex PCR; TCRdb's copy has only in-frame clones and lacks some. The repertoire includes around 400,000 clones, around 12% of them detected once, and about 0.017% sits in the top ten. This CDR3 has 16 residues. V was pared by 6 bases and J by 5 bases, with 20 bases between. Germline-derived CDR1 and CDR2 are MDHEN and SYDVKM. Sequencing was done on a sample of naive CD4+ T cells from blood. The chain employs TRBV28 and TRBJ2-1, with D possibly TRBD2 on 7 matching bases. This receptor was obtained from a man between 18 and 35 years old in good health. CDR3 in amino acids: CASSRDMGGVNNEQFF. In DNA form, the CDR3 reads TGTGCCAGCAGCAGGGACATGGGGGGGGTTAACAATGAGCAGTTCTTC.